Listed below are T cell receptor beta chains from one sample, sequenced in a study of monozygotic twins with cystic fibrosis. Produced via immunoSEQ multiplex PCR; TCRdb's table is partial and in-frame only. The sample carries 15,000 or so clones, 95% to 99% recorded once. What was sequenced was blood. Source of these receptors: a girl aged 2-10 years with cystic fibrosis. CDR3s include the opening cysteine and the closing phenylalanine or tryptophan. Fields, in order: D gene, clone size, V gene, J gene, CDR3 protein, CDR3 DNA. D genes are given only for firm matches. Expanded clones get a size class; other rows say once, few or many, or leave the size out.

>-|-|TRBV5-3|TRBJ1-2
CARSLAWVYWVCCALYGYTF
TGTGCCAGAAGCTTGGCCTGGGTATACTGGGTGTGTTGTGCCCTCTATGGCTACACCTTC
>-|-|TRBV5-1|TRBJ1-4
CASSEGNEKLFF
TGCGCCAGCAGCGAGGGAAACGAAAAACTGTTTTTT
>-|-|TRBV25-1|TRBJ1-1
CASIGLGNTEAFF
TGTGCCAGCATAGGTTTGGGGAACACTGAAGCTTTCTTT
>TRBD1|-|TRBV5-1|TRBJ1-5
CASTHYDRGHVASNQPQHF
TGCGCCAGCACGCACTACGACAGGGGGCATGTGGCTAGCAATCAGCCCCAGCATTTT
>TRBD2|-|TRBV7-2|TRBJ2-1
CASSTSSGSSYNEQFF
TGTGCCAGCAGCACCTCTAGCGGTAGCTCCTACAATGAGCAGTTCTTC
>-|once|TRBV19|TRBJ2-6
CASSIARGTGANVLTF
TGTGCCAGTAGTATAGCCAGGGGAACTGGGGCCAACGTCCTGACTTTC
>-|-|TRBV7-2|TRBJ2-2
CASSYSAHTGELFF
TGTGCCAGCAGCTATAGCGCCCACACCGGGGAGCTGTTTTTT
>-|-|TRBV30|TRBJ2-7
CAWSSLMYYEQYF
TGTGCCTGGAGTTCGCTGATGTATTACGAGCAGTACTTC
>TRBD1|-|TRBV9|TRBJ1-2
CASSGSRDRGMLDGYTF
TGTGCCAGCAGCGGGTCCCGGGACAGGGGAATGCTGGATGGCTACACCTTC
>-|-|TRBV5-1|TRBJ2-1
CASSADPGLYNEQFF
TGCGCCAGCAGCGCCGACCCGGGACTCTACAATGAGCAGTTCTTC
>-|few|TRBV28|TRBJ1-1
CASILGPATTEAFF
TGTGCCAGCATATTGGGACCGGCGACGACTGAAGCTTTCTTT
>-|-|TRBV6-5|TRBJ1-1
CASSAPATEAFF
TGTGCCAGCAGTGCGCCTGCTACTGAAGCTTTCTTT
>-|-|TRBV2|TRBJ1-1
CASSEREGENTEAFF
TGTGCCAGCAGTGAAAGGGAGGGGGAGAACACTGAAGCTTTCTTT
>-|once|TRBV18|TRBJ1-2
CASSSGGLNYGYTF
TGTGCCAGCTCAAGCGGTGGACTTAACTATGGCTACACCTTC
>-|-|TRBV7-2|TRBJ1-5
CASSLSPGSNQPQHF
TGTGCCAGCAGTTTGTCACCAGGGAGCAATCAGCCCCAGCATTTT
>-|-|TRBV6-5|TRBJ1-1
CASSYSNSLNTEAFF
TGTGCCAGCAGTTACTCGAACAGCCTGAACACTGAAGCTTTCTTT
>TRBD1|-|TRBV28|TRBJ1-1
CASSSTGANTEAFF
TGTGCCAGCAGTTCGACAGGGGCGAACACTGAAGCTTTCTTT
>TRBD1|-|TRBV28|TRBJ1-5
CASRRQGEENQPQHF
TGTGCCAGCCGTCGACAGGGGGAAGAAAATCAGCCCCAGCATTTT
>TRBD1|-|TRBV14|TRBJ1-2
CASSQDWGTESYTF
TGTGCCAGCAGCCAAGACTGGGGGACAGAAAGCTACACCTTC
>-|-|TRBV19|TRBJ2-7
CASSLTGPPYEQYF
TGTGCCAGTAGTCTTACAGGTCCCCCCTACGAGCAGTACTTC
>-|-|TRBV2|TRBJ2-7
CASSGQEFSYEQYF
TGTGCCAGCAGTGGACAGGAGTTCTCCTACGAGCAGTACTTC
>TRBD1|once|TRBV7-2|TRBJ1-5
CASGQGNQPQHF
TGTGCCAGCGGACAGGGCAATCAGCCCCAGCATTTT
>-|-|TRBV5-1|TRBJ2-7
CASSDPSRDPLYEQYF
TGCGCCAGCAGCGACCCCTCCCGCGATCCCCTCTACGAGCAGTACTTC
>-|-|TRBV29-1|TRBJ1-1
CSVDSGRGRTEAFF
TGCAGCGTTGATTCGGGCAGGGGAAGGACTGAAGCTTTCTTT
>-|once|TRBV7-9|TRBJ1-1
CASSLRASGAATEAFF
TGTGCCAGCAGCTTAAGGGCCTCAGGGGCAGCCACTGAAGCTTTCTTT
>-|-|TRBV14|TRBJ2-3
CASSHTDTQYF
TGTGCCAGCAGCCACACAGATACGCAGTATTTT
>-|-|TRBV27|TRBJ2-3
CASSLNRGPVYF
TGTGCCAGCAGTCTAAACCGGGGTCCCGTGTATTTT
>-|-|TRBV6-1|TRBJ2-1
CASSALETRNEQFF
TGTGCCAGCAGCGCTTTGGAGACTCGGAATGAGCAGTTCTTC
>TRBD1|-|TRBV9|TRBJ1-2
CASSPRTGNYGYTF
TGTGCCAGCAGCCCCCGGACAGGGAACTATGGCTACACCTTC
>-|-|TRBV30|TRBJ2-3
CAWSNGESRDTQYF
TGTGCCTGGTCCAACGGAGAGAGCCGAGATACGCAGTATTTT
>-|-|TRBV10-3|TRBJ1-3
CAISESLGALLPGNTIYF
TGTGCCATCAGTGAGAGTCTAGGGGCCCTCCTGCCTGGAAACACCATATATTTT
>-|-|TRBV5-1|TRBJ2-7
CASSPRVGTSYEQYF
TGCGCCAGCAGCCCTAGGGTGGGTACCTCCTACGAGCAGTACTTC
>TRBD2|-|TRBV7-2|TRBJ2-7
CASSLVSTAGGGSYEQYF
TGTGCCAGCAGCTTAGTTAGTACAGCGGGAGGGGGCTCCTACGAGCAGTACTTC
>-|-|TRBV18|TRBJ1-1
CASSPSGGPNTEAFF
TGTGCCAGCTCACCAAGCGGGGGCCCGAACACTGAAGCTTTCTTT
>-|once|TRBV9|TRBJ2-7
CASSVGPTNEQYF
TGTGCCAGCAGCGTAGGGCCTACTAACGAGCAGTACTTC
>TRBD1|once|TRBV5-5|TRBJ1-5
CASSSATGDGNQPQHF
TGTGCCAGCAGCTCGGCCACAGGGGATGGCAATCAGCCCCAGCATTTT
>-|-|TRBV30|TRBJ1-1
CAWSWGDGNTEAFF
TGTGCCTGGAGTTGGGGGGACGGGAACACTGAAGCTTTCTTT
>TRBD2|-|TRBV5-1|TRBJ2-2
CASSLQSGSPNTGELFF
TGCGCCAGCAGCTTGCAGAGCGGGAGTCCGAACACCGGGGAGCTGTTTTTT
>-|-|TRBV10-1|TRBJ2-7
CASSESRKGVDEQYF
TGCGCCAGCAGTGAGTCGAGAAAGGGGGTCGACGAGCAGTACTTC
>-|-|TRBV10-3|TRBJ1-2
CAISTGLTYGYTF
TGTGCCATCTCTACCGGACTGACCTATGGCTACACCTTC
>-|-|TRBV27|TRBJ2-6
CASSLRVLGAGANVLTF
TGTGCCAGCAGTTTAAGGGTGTTAGGGGCTGGGGCCAACGTCCTGACTTTC
>TRBD2|-|TRBV5-6|TRBJ2-1
CASSYPGLAEHNEQFF
TGTGCCAGCAGCTATCCGGGACTAGCGGAGCACAATGAGCAGTTCTTC
>TRBD2|-|TRBV4-2|TRBJ2-3
CASSQDPTSGILF
TGTGCCAGCAGCCAAGATCCGACTAGCGGGATTCTTTTT
>-|-|TRBV6-5|TRBJ1-1
CASSYSGPNFEAFF
TGTGCCAGCAGTTACTCGGGCCCGAATTTTGAAGCTTTCTTT
>TRBD1|-|TRBV9|TRBJ1-2
CASSVAYESGTGTGDGYTF
TGTGCCAGCAGCGTAGCTTATGAGAGTGGAACCGGGACAGGAGATGGCTACACCTTC
>TRBD1|-|TRBV10-3|TRBJ2-2
CAIRPSPGQGVTGELFF
TGTGCCATCAGACCCTCACCGGGACAGGGGGTCACCGGGGAGCTGTTTTTT
>TRBD2|-|TRBV4-2|TRBJ2-7
CASSQFMLPSGRFTYEQYF
TGTGCCAGCAGCCAATTCATGCTGCCTAGCGGGAGGTTTACCTACGAGCAGTACTTC
>TRBD2|-|TRBV7-8|TRBJ2-7
CASSLGLADEQYF
TGTGCCAGCAGCTTAGGACTAGCCGACGAGCAGTACTTC
>-|-|TRBV2|TRBJ2-2
CASSERSNTGELFF
TGTGCCAGCAGTGAGCGGTCGAACACCGGGGAGCTGTTTTTT
>-|-|TRBV29-1|TRBJ2-5
CSVDDGNPTYGETQYF
TGCAGCGTTGATGACGGCAATCCAACTTACGGAGAGACCCAGTACTTC
>TRBD1|-|TRBV19|TRBJ1-5
CASNRATGGNQPQHF
TGTGCCAGTAACAGAGCGACAGGGGGTAATCAGCCCCAGCATTTT
>-|-|TRBV9|TRBJ1-1
CASNPVMGTEAFF
TGTGCCAGCAACCCCGTCATGGGGACTGAAGCTTTCTTT